The 27 T cell receptor beta chains presented below share a single source sample, sequenced in a study of cytomegalovirus exposure and HLA in healthy donors. A multiplex PCR was run with 60 Vbeta primers and 13 Jbeta primers. Clones were sequenced by immunoSEQ multiplex PCR, and TCRdb holds only the in-frame ones, with some missing. Recorded here are tens of thousands of clones; the top ten clones represent approximately 10%. Sequencing was done on a sample of PBMCs. The source of these receptors is a man aged 35 to 55 in good health and CMV-seropositive.

The chain combines TRBV20-1 with TRBJ1-1; the D is unclear. Germline V gene sequence: CDR1 DFQATT, CDR2 SNEGSKA (reference sequence). The germline V and J ends were trimmed by 6 bases and 4 bases, with 6 bases remaining between them. CDR3 length: 10 residues. CDR3 sequence reads: CSALGTEAFF. The CDR3 coding sequence is TGCAGTGCCCTCGGCACTGAAGCTTTCTTT.

The gene calls are TRBV6-5 and TRBJ1-6; D gene uncertain. The V and J ends lost 3 bases and 9 bases respectively, with 18 bases between them. CDR1 MNHEY and CDR2 SVGAGI come from the germline V gene. The CDR3 consists of 16 residues. CDR3 sequence reads: CASSYRGPVVSSPLHF. Here the CDR3 DNA reads TGTGCCAGCAGTTATCGCGGCCCGGTCGTGAGTTCACCCCTCCACTTT.

The chain employs TRBV6-6 and TRBJ1-2, with a weak D call TRBD1 (5 bases). Germline values: CDR1 MNHNY, CDR2 SVGAGI (reference sequence). V lost 5 bases and J 6 bases, leaving 13 bases between the germline ends. The CDR3 covers 13 residues. CDR3 coding DNA: TGTGCCAGCAGTGGCGGGACTCATGATGGCTACACCTTC. Its translation is CASSGGTHDGYTF.

The chain links TRBV6-1 to TRBJ1-2; maybe TRBD1 (5 bases). The CDR3 has 14 residues. V was cut by 1 base and J by 5 bases, with 11 bases left in between. In germline, CDR1 is MNHNS, CDR2 SASEGT. The CDR3 sequence: CASSEGFGGYGYTF. In nucleotides, the CDR3 is TGTGCCAGCAGTGAAGGATTTGGGGGGTATGGCTACACCTTC.

CDR3 in amino acids: CASSASGSYEQYF. The CDR3 bases are TGTGCCAGTAGTGCTAGCGGGTCCTACGAGCAGTACTTC. The V call is TRBV19, the J call TRBJ2-7; TRBD2 matches 8 bases. CDR1 and CDR2 (germline): LNHDA, SQIVND (reference sequence). CDR3 length: 13 residues. Trimming took 5 bases from V and 1 from J; bases not matched to a gene: 1.

The chain carries TRBV10-3 and TRBJ1-2; 9 bases fit TRBD1. CDR1 and CDR2 (germline): ENHRY, SYGVKD. J was trimmed by 5 bases and V by 3 bases; bases with no gene match: 4. The CDR3 loop spans 14 amino acids. The DNA for the CDR3 is TGTGCCATCAGTGATGGGACAGGGCTATATGGCTACACCTTC. This sequence encodes CAISDGTGLYGYTF.

This chain links TRBV5-6 with TRBJ2-1; 8 nucleotides align to TRBD1. CDR1 is SGHDT, CDR2 YYEEEE, per germline. V dropped 3 bases and J dropped 1; count of bases not matched to a gene: 12. The length of the CDR3 is 18 residues. DNA of the CDR3: TGTGCCAGCAGCTCAGGGGGCTTTCGGCCTGGTTCCTACAATGAGCAGTTCTTC. Translation gives CASSSGGFRPGSYNEQFF.

The CDR3 here is CSVVGAATNEKLFF. The CDR3 nucleotides read TGCAGCGTTGTAGGGGCCGCAACTAATGAAAAACTGTTTTTT. This rearrangement joins TRBV29-1 to TRBJ1-4; D is possibly TRBD1 (5 bases). V was clipped by 4 bases and J by 0 bases, with 9 bases between them. The CDR3 is 14 amino acids. Germline V CDR1 and CDR2: SQVTM, ANQGSEA.

The J gene is TRBJ2-1, the V gene TRBV30; 9 bases agree with TRBD2. The CDR3 runs 15 residues. J lost 5 bases, V lost 0 bases, and 5 bases had no gene match. The germline V gene has CDR1 GTSNPN and CDR2 SVGIG (reference sequence). The CDR3 nucleotides are TGTGCCTGGAGTGTACGGACTAGCGCGAACAATGAGCAGTTCTTC. It encodes CAWSVRTSANNEQFF.

The chain carries TRBV7-3 and TRBJ2-7; 12 bases map to TRBD2. V trimming: 6 bases; J trimming: 7 bases; junction bases outside the gene matches: 10. Germline CDR1 reads SGHTA; CDR2 reads FQGTGA. The CDR3 extends over 15 amino acids. The CDR3 DNA reads TGTGCCAGCAGTCCTCTAGCGGGAGGGCCGGGAGAGCAGTACTTC. It specifies CASSPLAGGPGEQYF.

V is TRBV30 and J is TRBJ2-7; the D gene is possibly TRBD1 (5 bases). CDR1 is GTSNPN, CDR2 SVGIG, per germline (reference sequence). This CDR3 comprises 13 residues. Trimming cost V 0 bases and J 6 bases, with 12 bases left between them. The chain's CDR3 is CAWSVKGVVEQYF. For the CDR3, the DNA is TGTGCCTGGAGTGTGAAAGGGGTGGTCGAGCAGTACTTC.

The rearrangement links TRBV5-3 to TRBJ1-5; D may be TRBD1 (6 bases). TRBV5-3 is designated an ORF whose function remains uncertain. V was cut by 7 bases and J by 2 bases, with 16 bases left in between. The CDR3 extends over 15 amino acids. This CDR3 reads CARATARGGNQPQHF. DNA for the CDR3: TGTGCCAGAGCCACAGCCAGGGGTGGCAATCAGCCCCAGCATTTT.

The CDR3 DNA reads as TGCGCCAGCAGGCTAGAGGCGAACTCCTACGAGCAGTACTTC. Encoded protein: CASRLEANSYEQYF. J is TRBJ2-7 and V is TRBV5-1; D remains unclear. CDR3 size: 14 residues. The V gene lost 5 bases and the J gene lost 0 bases, with 12 bases spanning the gap. CDR1 is SGHRS and CDR2 is YFSETQ in the germline V gene.

The chain employs TRBV4-1 and TRBJ2-3; D is ambiguous. CDR1 is MGHRA and CDR2 is YSYEKL in the germline V gene. V was cut by 0 bases and J by 3 bases, with 7 bases left in between. CDR3 length equals 14 residues. The CDR3 DNA sequence: TGCGCCAGCAGCCAAGATCTCACTACAGATACGCAGTATTTT. Its translation: CASSQDLTTDTQYF.

This rearrangement joins TRBV6-1 to TRBJ1-2, with 9 bases lining up with TRBD1. The germline V gene encodes CDR1 MNHNS and CDR2 SASEGT. J lost 8 bases, V lost 7 bases, and 14 bases had no gene match. The CDR3 covers 15 residues. The CDR3 nucleotides are TGTGCCAGCATGCCGGGGACAGGGAAATCCGGGGGCTACACCTTC. Translating gives CASMPGTGKSGGYTF.

The rearrangement links TRBV13 to TRBJ2-1; TRBD2 matches 9 bases. Per germline, CDR1 PRHDT and CDR2 FYEKMQ (reference sequence). V lost 5 bases and J lost 7; bases outside the gene matches: 9. The CDR3 has 15 residues. CDR3 in DNA: TGTGCCAGCAGCCCGGGCGGGGGGGGCTATAATGAGCAGTTCTTC. Encoded protein: CASSPGGGGYNEQFF.

The chain is built from TRBV7-9 and TRBJ2-5, with D maybe TRBD1 (6 bases). TRBJ2-7 matches the DNA end more closely, so the J call is doubtful. Looked up from germline, CDR1 is SEHNR and CDR2 is FQNEAQ (reference sequence). The CDR3 totals 15 residues. CDR3 coding DNA: TGTGCCAGCAGCTTAGGACAGGCCCTCTTTTACGAGCAGTACTTC. Its protein product is CASSLGQALFYEQYF.

The chain is built from TRBV5-1 and TRBJ1-2; D not certain. Germline CDR1 and CDR2: SGHRS and YFSETQ. There are 15 residues in the CDR3. V was shortened by 0 bases and J by 3 bases, with 12 bases between the two germline ends. CDR3 nucleotide sequence: TGCGCCAGCAGCTTGGCTTATGAGGGAGACTATGGCTACACCTTC. It codes for CASSLAYEGDYGYTF.

The rearrangement links TRBV11-3 to TRBJ2-7, with 11 bases fitting TRBD2. This CDR3 contains 18 residues. CDR1 and CDR2 (germline): SGHNT, YENEEA. V lost 0 bases to trimming and J lost 0 bases; unmatched junction nucleotides: 7. CDR3: CASSLEKWGTSGSYEQYF. CDR3 bases: TGTGCCAGCAGCTTAGAGAAGTGGGGGACTAGCGGCTCCTACGAGCAGTACTTC.

The V call is TRBV29-1, the J call TRBJ2-7, with 8 positions matching TRBD1. The CDR3 contains 13 residues. V gave up 3 bases and J gave up 3 bases; unmatched junction bases: 4. Per germline, CDR1 SQVTM and CDR2 ANQGSEA. CDR3 nucleotides: TGCAGCGTTGAGGTCGGACAGGGCTACGAGCAGTACTTC. Its translation is CSVEVGQGYEQYF.

The V call is TRBV11-2, the J call TRBJ1-2; TRBD1 aligns across 8 bases. Looked up from germline, CDR1 is SGHAT and CDR2 is FQNNGV. The CDR3 has 15 residues. With V trimmed by 5 bases and J by 4 bases, 9 bases remained unmatched. As DNA, the CDR3 is TGTGCCAGCAGCATCCGGACAGGGACCATCTATGGCTACACCTTC. Protein sequence: CASSIRTGTIYGYTF.

This rearrangement joins TRBV2 to TRBJ1-1; 7 positions agree with TRBD1. There are 13 residues in the CDR3. The germline gives CDR1 SNHLY, CDR2 FYNNEI. V lost 6 bases to trimming and J lost 5 bases; unmatched junction nucleotides: 6. The chain's CDR3 is CASSEQGWTEAFF. CDR3 nucleotide sequence: TGTGCCAGCAGCGAACAGGGGTGGACTGAAGCTTTCTTT.

V and J are TRBV28 and TRBJ2-1; D perhaps matches TRBD1 (7 bases). The germline V gene has CDR1 MDHEN and CDR2 SYDVKM. The V and J ends lost 0 bases and 0 bases respectively, with 18 bases between them. The CDR3 totals 19 residues. CDR3 nucleotide sequence: TGTGCCAGCAGTTTATGGGAGGGGGCGCAGACTACCTCCTACAATGAGCAGTTCTTC. It is translated as CASSLWEGAQTTSYNEQFF. Together with reference TRBV28 and TRBJ2-1, the CDR3 gives the full variable domain: DVKVTQSSRYLVKRTGEKVFLECVQDMDHENMFWYRQDPGLGLRLIYFSYDVKMKEKGDIPEGYSVSREKKERFSLILESASTNQTSMYLCASSLWEGAQTTSYNEQFFGPGTRLTVL.

The genes are TRBV18 and TRBJ2-1; 10 bases align to TRBD2. Germline V lookup: CDR1 KGHSH, CDR2 LQKENI. J gave up 8 bases and V 2 bases, and 9 bases lay outside the gene matches. The CDR3 sequence is 16 residues long. The CDR3 spells CASSPGLAGVSDEQFF. CDR3 DNA sequence: TGTGCCAGCTCACCAGGGCTAGCGGGAGTAAGCGATGAGCAGTTCTTC.

This chain connects TRBV6-6 to TRBJ2-4; D is uncertain. V was shortened by 6 bases and J by 3 bases, with 12 bases between the two germline ends. Germline V gives CDR1 MNHNY, CDR2 SVGAGI (reference sequence). The CDR3 contains 14 residues. CDR3 protein: CASSNDTYKNIQYF. The CDR3 coding sequence is TGTGCCAGCAGCAACGACACATACAAAAACATTCAGTACTTC.

The rearrangement links TRBV30 to TRBJ2-7; possibly TRBD2 for D (5 bases). Germline V lookup: CDR1 GTSNPN, CDR2 SVGIG (reference sequence). V was cut by 7 bases and J by 3 bases, with 10 bases left in between. The CDR3 is 11 amino acids. The CDR3 protein is CASLSGYEQYF. DNA of the CDR3: TGTGCCTCGCTGAGCGGCTACGAGCAGTACTTC.

The genes are TRBV19 and TRBJ2-4; the D gene is possibly TRBD2 (6 bases). Deletions cut 5 bases from V and 4 bases from J, with 39 bases between. Germline CDR1 LNHDA, CDR2 SQIVND (reference sequence). CDR3 length: 23 residues. The CDR3 DNA reads as TGTGCCAGTAGTGGGACGGGACGGCCGATCCGGGACTCCGTGGGACGGTCTAAAAACATTCAGTACTTC. Its protein is CASSGTGRPIRDSVGRSKNIQYF. Based on the CDR3 plus reference TRBV19 and TRBJ2-4, the full variable domain is DGGITQSPKYLFRKEGQNVTLSCEQNLNHDAMYWYRQDPGQGLRLIYYSQIVNDFQKGDIAEGYSVSREKKESFPLTVTSAQKNPTAFYLCASSGTGRPIRDSVGRSKNIQYFGAGTRLSVL.